A selection of T cell receptor beta chains follows, all from one sample in a study of cytomegalovirus exposure and HLA in healthy donors. Produced via immunoSEQ multiplex PCR; TCRdb's table is partial and in-frame only. The sample contains 180,000 or so clones, around 80% of which appear only once. Sequences were obtained from PBMCs. Receptors originate from a woman aged 25 to 39 in good health and CMV-seropositive. Each CDR3 is given with its conserved first and last residue. Fields, in order: J gene, D gene, V gene, clone size, CDR3 DNA, CDR3 protein. A D gene is named only where the DNA matches it firmly. Where a row states a size, it is once, few, many or the class of an expanded clone; other rows omit it.

J gene: TRBJ1-5; D gene: .; V gene: TRBV5-5; clone size: few; CDR3 DNA: TGTGCCAGCAGCCCTAAAGGGGGGGTTGGCAATCAGCCCCAGCATTTT; CDR3 protein: CASSPKGGVGNQPQHF
J gene: TRBJ1-1; D gene: TRBD1; V gene: TRBV7-9; clone size: .; CDR3 DNA: TGTGCCAGCAGCGACAGGGGGCGCACTGAAGCTTTCTTT; CDR3 protein: CASSDRGRTEAFF
J gene: TRBJ1-6; D gene: .; V gene: TRBV18; clone size: .; CDR3 DNA: TGTGCCAGCTCACCAGCAGCGGGGCGTCGGGCTTCACCCCTCCACTTT; CDR3 protein: CASSPAAGRRASPLHF
J gene: TRBJ1-6; D gene: .; V gene: TRBV20-1; clone size: .; CDR3 DNA: TGCAGTGCCGCCCTCATGGGCCGAGGGGGTTTT; CDR3 protein: CSAALMGRGGF
J gene: TRBJ1-3; D gene: .; V gene: TRBV13; clone size: few; CDR3 DNA: TGTGCCAGCGATGGGCCCGGAAACACCATATATTTT; CDR3 protein: CASDGPGNTIYF
J gene: TRBJ2-7; D gene: TRBD2; V gene: TRBV7-2; clone size: .; CDR3 DNA: TGTGCCAGCAGCGTGGGCCGGGACTATTATGCCTACGAGCAGTACTTC; CDR3 protein: CASSVGRDYYAYEQYF
J gene: TRBJ2-3; D gene: TRBD2; V gene: TRBV10-2; clone size: .; CDR3 DNA: TGCGCCAGCAGACTAGCGGGGGAAGATACGCAGTATTTT; CDR3 protein: CASRLAGEDTQYF
J gene: TRBJ1-5; D gene: .; V gene: TRBV2; clone size: .; CDR3 DNA: TGTGCCAGCAGTGTATTGCGAGATCAGCCCCAGCATTTT; CDR3 protein: CASSVLRDQPQHF
J gene: TRBJ2-5; D gene: .; V gene: TRBV10-3; clone size: .; CDR3 DNA: TGTGGAACGAGGGGGAACGAGACCCAGTACTTC; CDR3 protein: CGTRGNETQYF
J gene: TRBJ2-7; D gene: TRBD1; V gene: TRBV2; clone size: .; CDR3 DNA: TGTGCCAGCAGGGGGACAGGGGCCCTGTACGAGCAGTACTTC; CDR3 protein: CASRGTGALYEQYF
J gene: TRBJ1-1; D gene: TRBD1; V gene: TRBV7-2; clone size: once; CDR3 DNA: TGTGCCAGCAGCTTAACCGAGGGACAGGGATACACTGAAGCTTTCTTT; CDR3 protein: CASSLTEGQGYTEAFF
J gene: TRBJ2-5; D gene: .; V gene: TRBV7-2; clone size: few; CDR3 DNA: TGTGCCAGCAGCTTATCGGTCGGCGTTCCCAGGGAGACCCAGTACTTC; CDR3 protein: CASSLSVGVPRETQYF
J gene: TRBJ1-1; D gene: .; V gene: TRBV7-2; clone size: few; CDR3 DNA: TGTGCCAGCAGCTCCCTGACAGCTATGAACACTGAAGCTTTCTTT; CDR3 protein: CASSSLTAMNTEAFF
J gene: TRBJ2-7; D gene: .; V gene: TRBV29-1; clone size: .; CDR3 DNA: TGCAGCGTTGTTCGGGGGACCTACGAGCAGTACTTC; CDR3 protein: CSVVRGTYEQYF
J gene: TRBJ2-1; D gene: TRBD2; V gene: TRBV6-1; clone size: .; CDR3 DNA: TGTGCCAGCAGAGCTAGCGGGGCTTCCTACAATGAGCAGTTCTTC; CDR3 protein: CASRASGASYNEQFF
J gene: TRBJ1-6; D gene: .; V gene: TRBV4-3; clone size: once; CDR3 DNA: TGCGCCAGCAGCCAAGAGAAGGGGCCCACCCTCCACTTT; CDR3 protein: CASSQEKGPTLHF
J gene: TRBJ2-2; D gene: TRBD2; V gene: TRBV7-2; clone size: .; CDR3 DNA: TGTGCCAGCAGCCCCGGGGGGCTAGCGGGGGACACCGGGGAGCTGTTTTTT; CDR3 protein: CASSPGGLAGDTGELFF
J gene: TRBJ1-1; D gene: .; V gene: TRBV19; clone size: .; CDR3 DNA: TGTGCCAGTAGCCGCGGTCCAGGGTGGACTGAAGCTTTCTTT; CDR3 protein: CASSRGPGWTEAFF
J gene: TRBJ1-2; D gene: TRBD1; V gene: TRBV5-1; clone size: few; CDR3 DNA: TGCGCCAGCGACCCGGGACAGGGGGGACGTGGCTACACCTTC; CDR3 protein: CASDPGQGGRGYTF
J gene: TRBJ1-2; D gene: TRBD1; V gene: TRBV18; clone size: .; CDR3 DNA: TGTGCCAGCTCACTACAGGGGGCGGATGGCTACACCTTC; CDR3 protein: CASSLQGADGYTF
J gene: TRBJ1-6; D gene: TRBD1; V gene: TRBV18; clone size: few; CDR3 DNA: TGTGCCAGCTCACCTCAAGGACAGGGGTATCGGGGTAATTCACCCCTCCACTTT; CDR3 protein: CASSPQGQGYRGNSPLHF
J gene: TRBJ1-2; D gene: TRBD1; V gene: TRBV29-1; clone size: .; CDR3 DNA: TGCAGCGTTCAAGACCCACAGGGGACTAACTATGGCTACACCTTC; CDR3 protein: CSVQDPQGTNYGYTF
J gene: TRBJ2-1; D gene: TRBD1; V gene: TRBV14; clone size: .; CDR3 DNA: TGTGCCAGCAGCCAAGACCGGACAGGTCGGATCAATGAGCAGTTCTTC; CDR3 protein: CASSQDRTGRINEQFF
J gene: TRBJ2-5; D gene: TRBD1; V gene: TRBV7-6; clone size: .; CDR3 DNA: TGTGCCAGCAGACCAGACAGGGGTGTGGCGGAGACCCAGTACTTC; CDR3 protein: CASRPDRGVAETQYF
J gene: TRBJ1-2; D gene: .; V gene: TRBV29-1; clone size: .; CDR3 DNA: TGCAGCGTTGAAGAGTCCCTGGCGGGGAATGGCTACACCTTC; CDR3 protein: CSVEESLAGNGYTF
J gene: TRBJ1-2; D gene: TRBD1; V gene: TRBV7-9; clone size: .; CDR3 DNA: TGTGCCAGCAGCTTAGCGGCCCGGACAGGGGATGGCTACACCTTC; CDR3 protein: CASSLAARTGDGYTF
J gene: TRBJ2-1; D gene: .; V gene: TRBV4-1; clone size: .; CDR3 DNA: TGCGCCAGCAGCCCCTCGAGAGCCTCCTACAATGAGCAGTTCTTC; CDR3 protein: CASSPSRASYNEQFF
J gene: TRBJ2-1; D gene: TRBD2; V gene: TRBV4-3; clone size: few; CDR3 DNA: TGCGCCAGCAGCCAAGAAGCGGTAGCGGGGGGTCGGCAGTTCTTC; CDR3 protein: CASSQEAVAGGRQFF
J gene: TRBJ2-2; D gene: .; V gene: TRBV6-1; clone size: once; CDR3 DNA: TGTGCCAGCATCCTATCGGCCGGGGAGCTGTTTTTT; CDR3 protein: CASILSAGELFF
J gene: TRBJ2-1; D gene: TRBD2; V gene: TRBV7-2; clone size: .; CDR3 DNA: TGTGCCACCACCCTACTAGCGGGGGGGCCTAATGAGCAGTTCTTC; CDR3 protein: CATTLLAGGPNEQFF
J gene: TRBJ1-2; D gene: .; V gene: TRBV4-1; clone size: .; CDR3 DNA: TGCGCCAGCAGCCAAGTCCCGGGTTCGGGCTATGGCTACACCTTC; CDR3 protein: CASSQVPGSGYGYTF
J gene: TRBJ2-5; D gene: TRBD2; V gene: TRBV5-6; clone size: .; CDR3 DNA: TGTGCCAGCAGCGCCGATCTGCGGGGGAAAGAGACCCAGTACTTC; CDR3 protein: CASSADLRGKETQYF
J gene: TRBJ2-5; D gene: .; V gene: TRBV6-6; clone size: .; CDR3 DNA: TGTGCCAGCAGTTACTCGGGTGGGAGGGAGACCCAGTACTTC; CDR3 protein: CASSYSGGRETQYF
J gene: TRBJ2-5; D gene: .; V gene: TRBV7-9; clone size: .; CDR3 DNA: TGTGCCAGCAGCTCCCGACGGGGGCAAGAGACCCAGTACTTC; CDR3 protein: CASSSRRGQETQYF
J gene: TRBJ2-7; D gene: .; V gene: TRBV19; clone size: .; CDR3 DNA: TGTGCCAGTAGTGCCCCGGGGAGAACCTACGAGCAGTACTTC; CDR3 protein: CASSAPGRTYEQYF